The 20 T cell receptor beta chains reported below all come from one sample, sequenced in a study of blood T cell repertoires in COVID-19. Method: immunoSEQ multiplex PCR; TCRdb's copy keeps in-frame clones and lacks some. The sample shows a few hundred thousand clones, about 80% of them seen only once. The sample consisted of peripheral blood. These receptors came from a human donor with acute or convalescent COVID-19. The donor label of this sample is uncertain.

The gene calls are TRBV7-9 and TRBJ1-5; 7 positions match TRBD1. Germline V gene sequence: CDR1 SEHNR, CDR2 FQNEAQ (reference sequence). CDR3 length: 16 amino acids. J gave up 0 bases and V 1 base, and 3 bases lay outside the gene matches. CDR3 loop: CASSLGGTVSNQPQHF. CDR3 coding DNA: TGTGCCAGCAGCTTAGGAGGGACAGTTAGCAATCAGCCCCAGCATTTT.

This chain joins TRBV3-1 (or the pseudogene TRBV3-2) and TRBJ2-7; 11 positions agree with TRBD1. This CDR3 contains 15 residues. V lost 5 bases and J lost 6; bases outside the gene matches: 9. The germline V gene has CDR1 LGHDT and CDR2 YNNKEL (reference sequence). The CDR3 region has the DNA TGTGCCAGCAGCGAAACCGGGACAGGGGGTCTCGAGCAGTACTTC. Its protein is CASSETGTGGLEQYF.

This sequence joins TRBV7-6 and TRBJ2-1; 7 bases are shared with TRBD2. The V and J ends lost 1 base and 2 bases, in that order; junction bases with no gene match: 5. The CDR3 covers 16 residues. Germline assignment: CDR1 SGHVS and CDR2 FNYEAQ. The CDR3: CASSLGGGGPYNEQFF. The CDR3 region has the DNA TGTGCCAGCAGCTTAGGTGGGGGGGGACCCTACAATGAGCAGTTCTTC.

The V call is TRBV18, the J call TRBJ2-2, with a possible D match to TRBD2 (6 bases). The CDR3 spans 15 residues. Trimming removed 4 bases at V and 1 base at J, with 10 bases between. Germline-derived CDR1 and CDR2 are KGHSH and LQKENI. The CDR3 DNA sequence: TGTGCCAGCTCACGGGCGGGAAGGAACACCGGGGAGCTGTTTTTT. This translates into CASSRAGRNTGELFF.

The chain joins TRBV10-3 to TRBJ1-5, with TRBD1 matching over 8 bases. Germline CDR1 ENHRY, CDR2 SYGVKD. The ends lost 6 bases at V and 7 bases at J; junction bases unmatched: 5. The CDR3 runs to 13 residues. CDR3: CAIRQGAGQPQHF. The CDR3 DNA reads as TGTGCCATCAGGCAGGGGGCAGGCCAGCCCCAGCATTTT.

V gene TRBV6-1 combines with J gene TRBJ2-1, with 7 positions matching TRBD1. After removal of 0 bases from V and 15 bases from J, the junction contained 5 bases not matched to a gene. The CDR3 runs 12 residues. Germline V CDR1 and CDR2: MNHNS, SASEGT. The CDR3 bases are TGTGCCAGCAGTGAAGCGCTGGGGACAGCGTTCTTC. This encodes CASSEALGTAFF.

This chain uses TRBV28 with TRBJ2-7; 9 nucleotides align to TRBD1. Germline V gene sequence: CDR1 MDHEN, CDR2 SYDVKM. The CDR3 is 15 amino acids. After removal of 5 bases from V and 2 bases from J, the junction contained 7 bases not matched to a gene. The CDR3: CASSGTGTGTYEQYF. The CDR3 DNA follows: TGTGCCAGCAGTGGTACCGGGACAGGGACCTACGAGCAGTACTTC. The variable domain in full, with the rest retrieved from reference TRBV28 and TRBJ2-7, is DVKVTQSSRYLVKRTGEKVFLECVQDMDHENMFWYRQDPGLGLRLIYFSYDVKMKEKGDIPEGYSVSREKKERFSLILESASTNQTSMYLCASSGTGTGTYEQYFGPGTRLTVT.

The rearrangement joins TRBV6-1 to TRBJ1-2; D gene unclear. CDR1 is MNHNS, CDR2 SASEGT, per germline. Trimming pared 1 base from V and 2 bases from J, leaving 8 bases between. There are 14 residues in the CDR3. CDR3 sequence (DNA): TGTGCCAGCAGTGAAGTCCCAGGCAACTATGGCTACACCTTC. This gives the protein CASSEVPGNYGYTF.

This clone was picked up one time. CDR3 bases: TGTGCCAGCAGTTTGGTGTTAGGGGGGGGAAACTATGGCTACACCTTC. Its protein product is CASSLVLGGGNYGYTF. The chain combines TRBV28 with TRBJ1-2; a weak D match, TRBD1 (6 bases). The CDR3 totals 16 residues. Per germline, CDR1 MDHEN and CDR2 SYDVKM. V was cut by 3 bases and J by 2 bases, with 16 bases left in between.

The chain couples TRBV7-9 to TRBJ1-2; 10 bases align to TRBD1. Trimming removed 0 bases from V and 6 bases from J; junction bases left unmatched: 4. There are 15 residues in the CDR3. Germline CDR1 is SEHNR and CDR2 is FQNEAQ (reference sequence). This chain's CDR3 is CASSLATGTGDGYTF. CDR3 bases: TGTGCCAGCAGCTTAGCCACCGGGACAGGGGATGGCTACACCTTC.

This chain links TRBV3-1 (or the pseudogene TRBV3-2) with TRBJ2-7; D gene unclear. The germline gives CDR1 LGHDT, CDR2 YNNKEL (reference sequence). Trimming removed 5 bases from V and 4 bases from J, with 9 bases in between. The CDR3 is made up of 12 amino acids. The CDR3 sequence is CASSTKDYEQYF. The CDR3 nucleotides read TGTGCCAGCAGCACAAAAGATTACGAGCAGTACTTC.

The chain has TRBV28 and TRBJ1-2; D is undetermined. CDR1 is MDHEN and CDR2 is SYDVKM in the germline V gene. The CDR3 is 11 residues long. The ends were cut back, 4 bases at V and 8 bases at J, with 8 bases in the middle. The CDR3 sequence: CASSSYVGYTF. CDR3 DNA sequence: TGTGCCAGCAGTTCGTATGTGGGCTACACCTTC.

The chain links TRBV15 to TRBJ2-3; 11 positions match TRBD2. CDR1 is LNHNV, CDR2 YYDKDF, per germline (reference sequence). Germline trimming cut 3 bases from V and 6 bases from J; bases unmatched to any gene: 5. The CDR3 has 15 amino acids. Here the CDR3 DNA reads TGTGCCACCAGCAGTAGCGGGGGGGCCTCTGATACGCAGTATTTT. Its protein product is CATSSSGGASDTQYF.

The DNA for the CDR3 is TGTGCCAGCAGTTTGGCCCGGGGCAATCAGCCCCAGCATTTT. It is translated as CASSLARGNQPQHF. The chain has TRBV28 and TRBJ1-5, with no clear D. V gave up 3 bases and J gave up 2 bases, with 8 bases separating them. The CDR3 has 14 residues. Germline CDR1 MDHEN, CDR2 SYDVKM.

The gene calls are TRBV4-1 and TRBJ1-5; 8 bases line up with TRBD1. The trim removed 4 bases at V and 2 bases at J, leaving 19 bases unmatched. CDR1 is MGHRA and CDR2 is YSYEKL in the germline V gene. The length of the CDR3 is 20 residues. Written as DNA, the CDR3 is TGCGCCAGCAGCCCTTCTGTGGCAGGGGGCTTGCTATCGGGCAATCAGCCCCAGCATTTT. It specifies CASSPSVAGGLLSGNQPQHF.

The rearrangement joins TRBV10-3 to TRBJ2-1; 9 bases fit TRBD1. CDR1 is ENHRY and CDR2 is SYGVKD in the germline V gene. This CDR3 spans 14 amino acids. Trimming at V came to 8 bases and at J to 3 bases, leaving 5 bases not matched to a gene. CDR3 in DNA: TGTGCCATCGGGACAGGGACCTTCTACAATGAGCAGTTCTTC. Protein: CAIGTGTFYNEQFF.

The chain has TRBV25-1 and TRBJ1-2, with D hard to call. The V and J ends lost 4 bases and 8 bases respectively, with 8 bases between them. Germline V CDR1 and CDR2: MGHDK, SYGVNS. The CDR3 sequence is 11 residues long. CDR3 DNA sequence: TGTGCCAGCAGTGCCGGTCCCGGCTACACCTTC. It yields the protein CASSAGPGYTF.

This rearrangement joins TRBV28 to TRBJ2-7; D might be TRBD2 (5 bases). Per the germline V gene, CDR1 is MDHEN and CDR2 is SYDVKM. The CDR3 contains 11 residues. Trimming removed 5 bases at V and 8 bases at J, with 10 bases between. The CDR3 sequence is CASSTREKQYF. In nucleotides, the CDR3 is TGTGCCAGCAGTACTAGGGAGAAGCAGTACTTC.

The sample holds a few counts of this clone. The chain is built from TRBV20-1 and TRBJ2-2; D remains unclear. This CDR3 comprises 11 residues. Germline V lookup: CDR1 DFQATT, CDR2 SNEGSKA (reference sequence). Trimming took off 6 bases at V and 3 bases at J, with 5 bases between the two ends. The CDR3 here is CSAPDTGELFF. The CDR3 DNA reads TGCAGTGCACCAGACACCGGGGAGCTGTTTTTT.

The rearrangement uses TRBV5-6 and TRBJ2-6; D is possibly TRBD1 (7 bases). Looked up from germline, CDR1 is SGHDT and CDR2 is YYEEEE. The V gene lost 4 bases and the J gene lost 1 base, with 12 bases spanning the gap. This CDR3 has 16 residues. In DNA, the CDR3 is TGTGCCAGCAGCAAACAGGGGAGGTCTGGGGCCAACGTCCTGACTTTC. Its translation: CASSKQGRSGANVLTF.